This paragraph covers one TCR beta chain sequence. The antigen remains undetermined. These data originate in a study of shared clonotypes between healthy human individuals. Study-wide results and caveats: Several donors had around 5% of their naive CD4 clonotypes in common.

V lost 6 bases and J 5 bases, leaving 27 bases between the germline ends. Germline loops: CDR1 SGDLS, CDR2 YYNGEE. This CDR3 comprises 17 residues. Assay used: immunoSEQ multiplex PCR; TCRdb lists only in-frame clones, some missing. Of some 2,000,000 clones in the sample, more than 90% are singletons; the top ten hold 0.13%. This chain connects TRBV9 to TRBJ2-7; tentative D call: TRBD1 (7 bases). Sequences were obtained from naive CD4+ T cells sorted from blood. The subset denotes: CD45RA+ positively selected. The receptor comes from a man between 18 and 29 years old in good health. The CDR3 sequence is CASTPGGKSGSANEQYF. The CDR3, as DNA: TGTGCCAGCACCCCAGGGGGGAAGTCCGGGAGTGCGAACGAGCAGTACTTC.